This is a list of T cell receptor beta chains from one sample in a study of T-cell reconstitution after alpha-beta-depleted transplantation in children. A single record per CDR3 protein comes from TCRdb applying MiXCR to the PCR reads. Here the sample spans 300,000 to 400,000 distinct CDR3 sequences, approximately 20% being singletons. This specimen consisted of PBMCs, mostly from graft donor cells, obtained 180 days after TCRalphabeta/CD19-depleted stem cell transplant. The receptors come from a male patient between 5 and 17 years old who had a stem cell transplant for acute lymphoblastic leukemia, so the T cells may come from the graft donor. Each CDR3 is given with its conserved first and last residue. The D gene is left open where the match is weak. Rows may omit the clone size; those that give it use once, few, many or a size class.

V gene	D gene	clone size	J gene	CDR3 length	CDR3 protein	CDR3 DNA
TRBV12-3/TRBV12-4	.	.	TRBJ2-1	16	CASSETGALDSNEQFF	TGTGCCAGCAGTGAGACGGGGGCCCTAGACTCCAATGAGCAGTTCTTC
TRBV5-1	.	.	TRBJ2-7	16	CASSLIVAAGNYEQYF	TGCGCCAGCAGCTTGATAGTAGCCGCGGGAAACTACGAGCAGTACTTC
TRBV6-2/TRBV6-3	.	few	TRBJ2-1	12	CASGYYASEQFF	TGTGCCAGCGGATATTACGCTTCTGAGCAGTTCTTC
TRBV7-9	.	few	TRBJ2-1	11	CASSFNREQFF	TGTGCCAGCAGCTTTAACCGCGAGCAGTTCTTC
TRBV20-1	TRBD2	.	TRBJ2-1	16	CSARDPGGRAYNEQFF	TGCAGTGCTAGAGATCCGGGCGGGAGGGCCTACAATGAGCAGTTCTTC
TRBV30	.	.	TRBJ2-1	11	CAGWAWGEQFF	TGTGCCGGGTGGGCCTGGGGTGAGCAGTTCTTC
TRBV11-1	.	many	TRBJ2-5	15	CASSSGPAATETQYF	TGTGCCAGCAGCTCGGGACCGGCCGCGACGGAGACCCAGTACTTC
TRBV28	.	.	TRBJ2-5	15	CASSFQPLAQETQYF	TGTGCCAGCAGTTTCCAGCCACTAGCCCAAGAGACCCAGTACTTC
TRBV20-1	.	.	TRBJ2-7	13	CSASFGSGGEQYF	TGCAGTGCTAGTTTCGGGTCAGGAGGGGAGCAGTACTTC
TRBV6-4	TRBD1	.	TRBJ1-1	15	CASSDSSRGGTEAFF	TGTGCCAGCAGTGACTCTTCCAGGGGGGGAACTGAAGCTTTCTTT
TRBV19	.	.	TRBJ1-1	14	CASLPKDRVFEAFF	TGTGCCAGTCTTCCCAAGGACAGAGTATTTGAAGCTTTCTTT
TRBV6-5	.	.	TRBJ1-1	14	CASSYSGWNTEAFF	TGTGCCAGCAGTTACTCAGGGTGGAACACTGAAGCTTTCTTT
TRBV6-5	.	.	TRBJ2-3	14	CASSYGRGTDTQYF	TGTGCCAGCAGTTACGGTCGGGGAACAGATACGCAGTATTTT
TRBV5-1	.	many	TRBJ2-4	13	CASSPGTIGIQYF	TGCGCCAGCAGCCCCGGAACTATCGGCATTCAGTACTTC
TRBV6-4	.	.	TRBJ1-5	13	CASKRGGNQPQHF	TGTGCCAGCAAGAGGGGCGGCAATCAGCCCCAGCATTTT
TRBV6-4	TRBD2	.	TRBJ2-7	17	CASSEGTSGRQESEQYF	TGTGCCAGCAGTGAGGGGACTAGCGGGAGACAGGAGAGCGAGCAGTACTTC
TRBV20-1	.	few	TRBJ2-3	13	CSANLGGTDTQYF	TGCAGTGCTAATTTAGGGGGCACAGATACGCAGTATTTT
TRBV20-1	.	.	TRBJ1-4	15	CSARDGGRPWEKLFF	TGCAGTGCTAGAGATGGGGGGAGGCCCTGGGAAAAACTGTTTTTT
TRBV12-3/TRBV12-4	TRBD1	.	TRBJ2-1	14	CASRRDRGSNEQFF	TGTGCCAGCAGGAGGGACAGGGGTTCCAATGAGCAGTTCTTC
TRBV27	.	few	TRBJ2-1	13	CASSLQHYNEQFF	TGTGCCAGCAGTTTACAGCATTACAATGAGCAGTTCTTC
TRBV6-5	.	.	TRBJ2-5	14	CASSYSGAGKTQYF	TGTGCCAGCAGTTACTCAGGGGCGGGAAAGACCCAGTACTTC
TRBV7-9	.	.	TRBJ2-5	12	CASRSLLETQYF	TGTGCCAGCAGATCGCTCTTGGAGACCCAGTACTTC
TRBV6-1	.	few	TRBJ2-7	18	CASSSYTAGAGSSYEQYF	TGTGCCAGCTCCTCATATACGGCGGGGGCCGGGAGCTCCTACGAGCAGTACTTC
TRBV20-1	TRBD1	few	TRBJ2-3	15	CSASRRTGGVDTQYF	TGCAGTGCTAGTCGAAGAACAGGGGGAGTAGATACGCAGTATTTT
TRBV5-1	.	.	TRBJ1-5	14	CASSAGPSNQPQHF	TGCGCCAGCAGCGCGGGACCCAGCAATCAGCCCCAGCATTTT
TRBV9	.	.	TRBJ2-3	16	CASSPRYRGSTDTQYF	TGTGCCAGCAGCCCCCGATACCGAGGTAGCACAGATACGCAGTATTTT
TRBV6-1	.	.	TRBJ2-7	14	CASIKRGPLDEQYF	TGTGCCAGCATCAAAAGAGGTCCTCTGGACGAGCAGTACTTC
TRBV5-1	.	.	TRBJ1-3	15	CASSLEPGYGNTIYF	TGCGCCAGCAGCTTGGAACCGGGGTATGGAAACACCATATATTTT
TRBV5-6	.	few	TRBJ2-7	14	CASSPGWPAYEQYF	TGTGCCAGCAGCCCTGGTTGGCCAGCCTACGAGCAGTACTTC
TRBV29-1	.	few	TRBJ2-1	13	CSVGTSGSNEQFF	TGCAGCGTTGGGACTTCTGGGAGCAATGAGCAGTTCTTC
TRBV20-1	TRBD1	.	TRBJ2-3	23	CSARVGDRGRGVEREAYTDTQYF	TGCAGTGCTAGAGTAGGGGACAGGGGGCGAGGTGTGGAGCGGGAGGCCTACACAGATACGCAGTATTTT
TRBV6-2/TRBV6-3	.	.	TRBJ2-1	20	CASSPGTGIAGAFSYNEQFF	TGTGCCAGCAGCCCAGGGACAGGGATAGCGGGGGCTTTCTCCTACAATGAGCAGTTCTTC
TRBV5-1	.	.	TRBJ2-7	14	CASSRQPPAYEQYF	TGCGCCAGCAGTCGACAGCCACCCGCCTACGAGCAGTACTTC
TRBV7-9	.	.	TRBJ1-4	15	CASSFGTPANEKLFF	TGTGCCAGCAGCTTCGGAACACCAGCTAATGAAAAACTGTTTTTT
TRBV3-1	TRBD2	few	TRBJ2-3	13	CASSQHSGTLAYF	TGTGCCAGCAGCCAACATAGCGGGACTCTGGCGTATTTT
TRBV25-1	.	few	TRBJ2-5	14	CASSEYLAGETQYF	TGTGCCAGCAGTGAATATCTCGCGGGAGAGACCCAGTACTTC
TRBV4-1	TRBD2	many	TRBJ2-7	17	CASSQRTGLAGMHEQYF	TGCGCCAGCAGCCAAAGGACGGGACTAGCGGGAATGCACGAGCAGTACTTC
TRBV5-1	.	.	TRBJ2-3	13	CASSLASVDTQYF	TGCGCCAGCAGCTTGGCATCGGTGGATACGCAGTATTTT
TRBV20-1	.	once	TRBJ1-1	15	CSAREGPAEYTEAFF	TGCAGTGCTAGAGAAGGTCCAGCTGAATACACTGAAGCTTTCTTT
TRBV29-1	.	.	TRBJ2-3	14	CSVLRTLSTDTQYF	TGCAGCGTTCTGAGGACCCTCAGCACAGATACGCAGTATTTT
TRBV7-9	.	.	TRBJ1-5	14	CASSLQAPNQPQHF	TGTGCCAGCAGCTTACAGGCGCCGAATCAGCCCCAGCATTTT
TRBV5-1	.	few	TRBJ2-7	13	CASRYGTTYEQYF	TGCGCCAGCAGGTACGGGACAACCTACGAGCAGTACTTC
TRBV5-8	TRBD1	.	TRBJ2-3	15	CASSPGDRWTDTQYF	TGTGCCAGCAGCCCCGGGGACAGGTGGACAGATACGCAGTATTTT
TRBV10-2	TRBD2	few	TRBJ2-5	15	CASRLTSGSRETQYF	TGCGCCAGCAGACTGACTAGCGGGAGTAGGGAGACCCAGTACTTC
TRBV5-1	TRBD1	many	TRBJ1-1	15	CASGDSGSGNTEAFF	TGCGCCAGCGGGGACAGCGGGTCGGGGAACACTGAAGCTTTCTTT
TRBV20-1	TRBD1	.	TRBJ2-1	14	CSAEGQGSYNEQFF	TGCAGTGCTGAAGGACAGGGGTCCTACAATGAGCAGTTCTTC
TRBV5-6	.	few	TRBJ2-4	15	CASSLVAGAKNIQYF	TGTGCCAGCAGCTTGGTGGCGGGGGCCAAAAACATTCAGTACTTC
TRBV10-3	TRBD1	few	TRBJ2-1	15	CAISEEGGLNNEQFF	TGTGCCATCAGTGAGGAAGGGGGCTTAAATAATGAGCAGTTCTTC
TRBV10-3	TRBD1	few	TRBJ1-5	16	CAISAADRVGNQPQHF	TGTGCCATCAGTGCGGCAGACAGGGTGGGCAATCAGCCCCAGCATTTT
TRBV4-2	.	.	TRBJ2-7	14	CASSKVLGAYEQYF	TGTGCCAGCAGCAAAGTTTTGGGCGCCTACGAGCAGTACTTC
TRBV7-3	TRBD2	.	TRBJ2-1	18	CASSLNGGWQGRGNEQFF	TGTGCCAGCAGCTTAAACGGGGGGTGGCAGGGACGAGGCAATGAGCAGTTCTTC
TRBV7-9	TRBD2	.	TRBJ2-1	16	CASSFPLRLAGDEQFF	TGTGCCAGCAGCTTTCCTTTGCGACTAGCGGGCGATGAGCAGTTCTTC
TRBV5-6	TRBD2	.	TRBJ2-1	16	CASSLDRTSPYNEQFF	TGTGCCAGCAGCTTGGACCGGACTAGCCCCTACAATGAGCAGTTCTTC
TRBV5-1	.	.	TRBJ2-2	14	CASSLAAGIGELFF	TGCGCCAGCAGCTTGGCGGCAGGGATAGGGGAGCTGTTTTTT
TRBV2	.	once	TRBJ1-5	14	CASGLSVTIQPQHF	TGTGCCAGCGGCCTCAGCGTGACTATACAGCCCCAGCATTTT
TRBV29-1	TRBD2	.	TRBJ2-1	16	CSALGLAGFSYNEQFF	TGCAGCGCCCTGGGACTAGCGGGATTCTCCTACAATGAGCAGTTCTTC
TRBV4-2	.	.	TRBJ2-1	17	CASSQGTRIYSYNEQFF	TGTGCCAGCAGCCAAGGAACTAGAATCTACTCCTACAATGAGCAGTTCTTC
TRBV12-3/TRBV12-4	TRBD1	few	TRBJ2-5	15	CASSTRTGGSETQYF	TGTGCCAGCAGTACAAGGACAGGGGGCAGCGAGACCCAGTACTTC
TRBV20-1	.	.	TRBJ2-1	15	CSARDAPSSFDEQFF	TGCAGTGCTAGAGATGCCCCCTCTAGTTTCGATGAGCAGTTCTTC